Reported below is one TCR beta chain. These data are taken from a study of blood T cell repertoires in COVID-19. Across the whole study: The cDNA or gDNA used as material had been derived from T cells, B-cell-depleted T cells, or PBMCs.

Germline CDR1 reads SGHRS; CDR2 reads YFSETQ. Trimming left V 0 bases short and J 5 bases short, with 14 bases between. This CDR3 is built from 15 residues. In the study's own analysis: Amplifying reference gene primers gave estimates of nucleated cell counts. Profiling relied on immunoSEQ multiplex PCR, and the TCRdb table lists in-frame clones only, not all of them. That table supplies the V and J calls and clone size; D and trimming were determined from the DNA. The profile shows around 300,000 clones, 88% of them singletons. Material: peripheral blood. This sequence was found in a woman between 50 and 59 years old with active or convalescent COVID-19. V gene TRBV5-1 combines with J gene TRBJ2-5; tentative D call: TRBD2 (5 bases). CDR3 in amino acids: CASSLEIRGWETQYF. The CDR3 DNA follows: TGCGCCAGCAGCTTGGAGATTCGGGGATGGGAGACCCAGTACTTC.